Following are 30 T cell receptor beta chains from one sample sequenced in a study of multiple sclerosis patients with progressive multifocal leukoencephalopathy. Generated by immunoSEQ multiplex PCR, the TCRdb table keeps only in-frame clones and is missing some. The sample has about 25,000 clones, less than 95% seen once. As to time point: about 13 months of natalizumab therapy. The material sequenced was PBMCs, taken from a patient treated with natalizumab. These receptors originate from a young man with multiple sclerosis.

V usage is TRBV4-3 and J usage is TRBJ2-1; no clear D. Germline CDR1 reads LGHNA; CDR2 reads YSLEER. This CDR3 contains 16 residues. The V end lost 0 bases, the J end lost 6 bases, and 15 bases lay between the germline ends. The CDR3 reads CASSQDHAALGNEQFF. The CDR3 bases are TGCGCCAGCAGCCAAGATCATGCGGCTCTTGGCAATGAGCAGTTCTTC.

The chain is built from TRBV7-9 and TRBJ2-7; TRBD2 is a possible D gene (5 bases). V was trimmed by 2 bases and J by 3 bases, leaving 17 bases between them. This CDR3 comprises 16 residues. Per the germline V gene, CDR1 is SEHNR and CDR2 is FQNEAQ (reference sequence). DNA of the CDR3: TGTGCCAGCAGCTTACTCCCCTTGGACTGGAACTACGAGCAGTACGTC. This sequence encodes CASSLLPLDWNYEQYV.

The chain recombines TRBV7-2 with TRBJ2-1; TRBD1 or TRBD2 may be the D gene (5 bases each). With 4 bases removed from V and 6 bases from J, the gap between germline ends came to 16 bases. Germline-derived CDR1 and CDR2 are SGHTA and FQGNSA. This CDR3 region has 15 residues. CDR3: CASSSQGYGGNEQFF. CDR3 nucleotides: TGTGCCAGCAGCTCGCAGGGTTATGGAGGCAATGAGCAGTTCTTC. The complete variable domain, with remaining parts taken from reference TRBV7-2 and TRBJ2-1, reads GAGVSQSPSNKVTEKGKDVELRCDPISGHTALYWYRQSLGQGLEFLIYFQGNSAPDKSGLPSDRFSAERTGGSVSTLTIQRTQQEDSAVYLCASSSQGYGGNEQFFGPGTRLTVL.

CDR3: CASSFVAGYTF. DNA for the CDR3: TGTGCCAGCAGCTTCGTTGCCGGCTACACCTTC. J is TRBJ1-2 and V is TRBV7-9; no reliable D call. The CDR3 consists of 11 residues. CDR1 and CDR2 from the germline V gene are SEHNR and FQNEAQ (reference sequence). V was shortened by 3 bases and J by 8 bases, with 7 bases between the two germline ends.

The rearrangement uses TRBV6-1 and TRBJ2-7; a possible D gene is TRBD2 (5 bases). V shed 7 bases and J shed 0 bases, with 16 bases lying between them. CDR1 and CDR2 from the germline V gene are MNHNS and SASEGT. This CDR3 has 15 residues. The CDR3: CASTETSCSSYEQYV. In nucleotides, the CDR3 is TGTGCCAGCACCGAAACTAGTTGCAGCTCCTACGAGCAGTACGTC.

The chain combines TRBV29-1 with TRBJ2-7; D not resolved. Trimming pared 4 bases from V and 0 bases from J, leaving 13 bases between. Germline-derived CDR1 and CDR2 are SQVTM and ANQGSEA. The CDR3 totals 14 residues. The chain's CDR3 is CSVADRYSSYEQYF. The DNA for the CDR3 is TGCAGCGTTGCTGACCGATACAGCTCCTACGAGCAGTACTTC.

The chain links TRBV19 to TRBJ2-4; TRBD2 matches 8 bases. The V gene's germline CDR1 is LNHDA and CDR2 SQIVND (reference sequence). V was clipped by 10 bases and J by 9 bases; unmatched bases: 14. The CDR3 is 14 residues long. The CDR3 nucleotides are TGTGCCACCTCGGGACCGAGCCGGGGGGGCATTCAGTACTTC. Amino acids: CATSGPSRGGIQYF.

This chain links TRBV4-1 with TRBJ1-5; D not certain. This CDR3 comprises 15 residues. Trimming took 1 base from V and 0 from J, leaving 7 bases between them. Germline CDR1 and CDR2: MGHRA and YSYEKL. The CDR3 DNA follows: TGCGCCAGCAGCCAAGGGCAGGTTAGCAATCAGCCCCAGCATTTT. Translated, it gives CASSQGQVSNQPQHF.

The chain carries TRBV6-4 and TRBJ2-1; 10 bases match TRBD1. The CDR3 length is 14 residues. The V segment lost 6 bases and the J segment 8 bases; nucleotides outside the gene matches: 7. Germline values: CDR1 MRHNA, CDR2 SNTAGT. The CDR3 loop is CASSAGTGADEQFF. The DNA for the CDR3 is TGTGCCAGCAGCGCCGGGACAGGGGCCGATGAGCAGTTCTTC.

This chain uses TRBV7-9 with TRBJ2-7, with D perhaps given as TRBD1 or TRBD2 (6 bases each). Germline V lookup: CDR1 SEHNR, CDR2 FQNEAQ (reference sequence). The CDR3 has 13 amino acids. V lost 1 base to trimming and J lost 7 bases, with 11 bases between them. For the CDR3, the DNA is TGTGCCAGCAGCTTAGGGGGGGCGGAGGAGCAGTACGTC. It encodes CASSLGGAEEQYV.

This chain links TRBV18 with TRBJ1-3, with TRBD1 matching 10 bases. Germline V lookup: CDR1 KGHSH, CDR2 LQKENI. CDR3 length: 16 residues. J gave up 4 bases and V 3 bases, and 6 bases lay outside the gene matches. The CDR3 region is CASSPRQGAFGNTIYF. CDR3 coding DNA: TGTGCCAGCTCACCCAGACAGGGGGCGTTCGGAAACACCATATATTTT.

This chain joins TRBV11-2 and TRBJ2-1, with 7 bases fitting TRBD2. V lost 5 bases to trimming and J lost 9 bases; unmatched junction nucleotides: 13. Germline loops: CDR1 SGHAT, CDR2 FQNNGV. CDR3 length: 15 amino acids. CDR3 residues: CASSPRGVGGGEQFF. CDR3 nucleotide sequence: TGTGCCAGCAGCCCCCGGGGGGTGGGAGGCGGTGAGCAGTTCTTC. Combining the CDR3 with reference TRBV11-2 and TRBJ2-1 gives the whole variable domain EAGVAQSPRYKIIEKRQSVAFWCNPISGHATLYWYQQILGQGPKLLIQFQNNGVVDDSQLPKDRFSAERLKGVDSTLKIQPAKLEDSAVYLCASSPRGVGGGEQFFGPGTRLTVL.

The chain joins TRBV19 to TRBJ2-7, with a possible D match to TRBD1 (5 bases). The V end was cut by 6 bases, the J end by 6 bases, with 18 bases between. The CDR3 is 14 amino acids. Germline CDR1 and CDR2: LNHDA and SQIVND (reference sequence). CDR3 protein: CASSPGSPPIEQYF. Written as DNA, the CDR3 is TGTGCCAGTAGCCCAGGGTCCCCCCCCATCGAGCAGTACTTC.

The chain carries TRBV11-2 and TRBJ1-4, with D unresolved. The CDR3 runs to 14 residues. Germline V gives CDR1 SGHAT, CDR2 FQNNGV. The germline V and J ends were trimmed by 0 bases and 13 bases, with 15 bases remaining between them. The CDR3 DNA reads as TGTGCCAGCAGCTTAGATAATGAGGTTCCCGTACTGTTTTTT. Translating gives CASSLDNEVPVLFF.

The chain recombines TRBV6-5 with TRBJ1-2, with a tentative D call TRBD1 (6 bases). Per the germline V gene, CDR1 is MNHEY and CDR2 is SVGAGI. V was shortened by 2 bases and J by 8 bases, with 12 bases between the two germline ends. The CDR3 has 13 residues. The CDR3 spells CASSYMTGYGYTF. As DNA, the CDR3 is TGTGCCAGCAGTTACATGACAGGCTACGGCTACACCTTC.

This chain connects TRBV6-5 to TRBJ2-7; maybe TRBD2 (6 bases). Germline V lookup: CDR1 MNHEY, CDR2 SVGAGI. The CDR3 covers 13 residues. V was trimmed by 5 bases and J by 4 bases, leaving 12 bases between them. The CDR3 is CASSGGRNYEQYV. CDR3 in DNA: TGTGCCAGCAGTGGGGGGAGGAATTACGAGCAGTACGTC.

The gene calls are TRBV4-2 and TRBJ1-5; 9 nucleotides agree with TRBD1. There are 17 residues in the CDR3. The germline CDR1 and CDR2 sequences are LGHNA and YNFKEQ. V lost 3 bases to trimming and J lost 10 bases; unmatched junction nucleotides: 16. Written as DNA, the CDR3 is TGTGCCAGCAGCCATACGCAGGTGACAGGGGGATTGATACCCCAGCATTTT. Protein sequence: CASSHTQVTGGLIPQHF.

V is TRBV5-1 and J is TRBJ2-1; D tentatively fits TRBD1 or TRBD2 (6 bases each). Trimming pared 0 bases from V and 4 bases from J, leaving 32 bases between. Germline CDR1 SGHRS, CDR2 YFSETQ. The CDR3 is 22 residues long. The CDR3 loop is CASSLGLFRGGEIARLYNEQFF. The CDR3 region has the DNA TGCGCCAGCAGCTTGGGTCTTTTCAGGGGAGGTGAAATAGCGAGACTTTACAATGAGCAGTTCTTC.

This chain links TRBV5-1 with TRBJ2-5, with 8 bases matching TRBD2. V dropped 1 base and J dropped 0; count of bases not matched to a gene: 5. The CDR3 length is 16 residues. Germline CDR1 and CDR2: SGHRS and YFSETQ. The CDR3 sequence is CASSLRGGRNQETQYF. Written as DNA, the CDR3 is TGCGCCAGCAGCTTGAGGGGCGGGAGGAACCAAGAGACCCAGTACTTC.

This chain joins TRBV11-2 and TRBJ2-5; maybe TRBD2 (7 bases). Trimming stripped 6 bases from V and 7 bases from J, with 18 bases between. The CDR3 runs 14 residues. CDR1 is SGHAT, CDR2 FQNNGV, per germline. DNA of the CDR3: TGTGCCAGCAGTACAGGGAAGTGGGAGGGGACCCAGTACTTC. Its protein product is CASSTGKWEGTQYF.

The chain carries TRBV7-2 and TRBJ2-5, with D unclear. V was cut by 0 bases and J by 1 base, with 12 bases left in between. Germline V gives CDR1 SGHTA, CDR2 FQGNSA. The length of the CDR3 is 16 residues. CDR3 sequence: CASSLAYIGPQETQYF. The CDR3, as DNA: TGTGCCAGCAGCTTAGCGTATATAGGGCCCCAAGAGACCCAGTACTTC.

This chain joins TRBV4-3 and TRBJ2-1, with D possibly TRBD1 on 6 matching bases. This CDR3 is 19 amino acids long. Trimming stripped 0 bases from V and 4 bases from J, with 22 bases between. Germline values: CDR1 LGHNA, CDR2 YSLEER. The CDR3 protein is CASSQDFVGGGPGYNEQFF. The CDR3 DNA sequence: TGCGCCAGCAGCCAAGATTTCGTTGGGGGCGGGCCGGGGTACAATGAGCAGTTCTTC.

This clone was seen only a few times. This sequence joins TRBV5-1 and TRBJ1-2, with a weak D call TRBD1 (6 bases). Trimming stripped 4 bases from V and 6 bases from J, with 16 bases between. The CDR3 length is 14 residues. CDR1 is SGHRS, CDR2 YFSETQ, per germline. CDR3: CASSRNRETDGYTF. In DNA form, the CDR3 reads TGCGCCAGCAGCCGTAACAGGGAAACGGATGGCTACACCTTC.

The chain uses TRBV5-4 and TRBJ2-7; D uncertain. Germline V CDR1 and CDR2: SGHNT, YYREEE (reference sequence). The CDR3 is 15 residues long. Trimming removed 4 bases at V and 2 bases at J, with 16 bases between. DNA for the CDR3: TGTGCCAGCAGCCCGGACGGCCAAAGAGCCTACGAGCAGTACGTC. Amino acid sequence: CASSPDGQRAYEQYV.

This clone was detected once. The CDR3, as DNA: TGTGCCAGCAGTGGGGACAGGGGGAGCTCCTACGAGCAGTACGTC. Amino acids: CASSGDRGSSYEQYV. This rearrangement joins TRBV2 to TRBJ2-7; 11 positions match TRBD1. Germline-derived CDR1 and CDR2 are SNHLY and FYNNEI. The CDR3 has 15 amino acids. Trimming cost V 4 bases and J 0 bases; bases outside gene matches: 2.

The chain is built from TRBV5-6 and TRBJ1-5, with a weak D call TRBD1 (5 bases). Trimming pared 4 bases from V and 5 bases from J, leaving 10 bases between. The V gene's germline CDR1 is SGHDT and CDR2 YYEEEE. The length of the CDR3 is 13 residues. CDR3 loop: CASSQGGDQPQHF. CDR3 nucleotides: TGTGCCAGCAGCCAGGGAGGGGATCAGCCCCAGCATTTT.

This clone was recorded only once. J is TRBJ2-3 and V is TRBV19; 10 nucleotides line up with TRBD1. The germline gives CDR1 LNHDA, CDR2 SQIVND (reference sequence). V was pared by 5 bases and J by 1 base, with 0 bases of the junction left unmatched. This CDR3 is built from 14 residues. The CDR3 region is CASSDRGRTDTQYF. Written as DNA, the CDR3 is TGTGCCAGTAGTGACAGGGGGCGCACAGATACGCAGTATTTT.

Note on this clone: Other nucleotide sequences from this sample produce the same CDR3. The chain is built from TRBV6-6 and TRBJ1-5; perhaps TRBD1 as D (6 bases). The CDR3 extends over 15 amino acids. V lost 0 bases and J 7 bases, leaving 13 bases between the germline ends. The germline V gene encodes CDR1 MNHNY and CDR2 SVGAGI (reference sequence). The CDR3 DNA reads TGTGCCAGCAGTTACTCGATCGGGGGGGGCCAGCCCCAGCATTTT. Translation gives CASSYSIGGGQPQHF.

The chain couples TRBV7-2 to TRBJ1-5; D is unclear. Between the trimmed V and J ends, which lost 5 bases and 0 bases, there was a span of 17 bases. This CDR3 comprises 17 residues. The germline V gene has CDR1 SGHTA and CDR2 FQGNSA. The CDR3 loop reads CASSPRGGVYSNQPQHF. In DNA form, the CDR3 reads TGTGCCAGCAGCCCCCGGGGTGGTGTTTATAGCAATCAGCCCCAGCATTTT.

The V gene is TRBV15, the J gene TRBJ1-1; D unclear. The CDR3 extends over 13 amino acids. From germline, CDR1 is LNHNV and CDR2 YYDKDF (reference sequence). V lost 0 bases and J lost 11, with 13 bases in between. The DNA for the CDR3 is TGTGCCACCAGCAGAGACGGGAACAGTCGGGCTTTCTTT. Translation: CATSRDGNSRAFF. Full variable domain (rest looked up from reference TRBV15 and TRBJ1-1): DAMVIQNPRYQVTQFGKPVTLSCSQTLNHNVMYWYQQKSSQAPKLLFHYYDKDFNNEADTPDNFQSRRPNTSFCFLDIRSPGLGDTAMYLCATSRDGNSRAFFGQGTRLTVV.